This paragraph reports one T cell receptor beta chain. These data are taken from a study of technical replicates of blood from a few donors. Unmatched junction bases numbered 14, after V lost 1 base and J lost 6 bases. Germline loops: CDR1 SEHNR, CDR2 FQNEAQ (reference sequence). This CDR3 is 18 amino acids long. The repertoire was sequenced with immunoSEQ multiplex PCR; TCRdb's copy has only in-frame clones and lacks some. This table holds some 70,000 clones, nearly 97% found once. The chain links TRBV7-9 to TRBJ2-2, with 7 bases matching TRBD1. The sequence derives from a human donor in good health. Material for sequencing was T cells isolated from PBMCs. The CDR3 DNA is TGTGCCAGCAGCTTAGAACGAGGCGACAGGGCGTATTCCGGGGAGCTGTTTTTT. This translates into CASSLERGDRAYSGELFF.